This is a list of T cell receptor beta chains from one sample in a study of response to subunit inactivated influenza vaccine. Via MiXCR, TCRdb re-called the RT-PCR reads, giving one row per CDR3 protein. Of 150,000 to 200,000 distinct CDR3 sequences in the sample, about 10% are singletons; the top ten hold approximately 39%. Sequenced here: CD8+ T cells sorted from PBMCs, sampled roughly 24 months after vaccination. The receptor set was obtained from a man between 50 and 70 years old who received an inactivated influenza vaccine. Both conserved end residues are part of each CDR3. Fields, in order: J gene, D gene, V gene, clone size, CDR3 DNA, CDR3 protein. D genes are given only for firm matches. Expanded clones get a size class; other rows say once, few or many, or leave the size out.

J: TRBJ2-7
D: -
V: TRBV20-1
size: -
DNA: TGCAGTGCTAGAGGCCCCTCACGGAGCGACTACGAGCAGTACTTC
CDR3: CSARGPSRSDYEQYF

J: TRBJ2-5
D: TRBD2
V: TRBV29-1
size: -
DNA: TGCAGCGTAGAAGGACTAGCGGGGAACCAAGAGACCCAGTACTTC
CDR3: CSVEGLAGNQETQYF

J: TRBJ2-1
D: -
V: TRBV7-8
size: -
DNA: TGTGCCAGCAGCGCGCGGAACAGGGCCGATGAGCAGTTCTTC
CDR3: CASSARNRADEQFF

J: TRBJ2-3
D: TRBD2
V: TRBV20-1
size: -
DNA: TGCAGTGCTAGCGGTTACTCAGCGGGAGGATCCACAGATACGCAGTATTTT
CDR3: CSASGYSAGGSTDTQYF

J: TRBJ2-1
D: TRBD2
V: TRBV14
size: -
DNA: TGTGCCAGCAGCCCCACCTACGGGCTAGCGGGAGGGCCCTACAATGAGCAGTTCTTC
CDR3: CASSPTYGLAGGPYNEQFF

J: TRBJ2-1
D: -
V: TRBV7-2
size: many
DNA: TGTGCCAGCAGCTTAGCGTCCTACAATGAGCAGTTCTTC
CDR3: CASSLASYNEQFF

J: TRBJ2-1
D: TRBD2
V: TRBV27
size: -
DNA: TGTGCCAGCAGTTTATGGCTAGCGGGAGGCAGCTCCTACAATGAGCAGTTCTTC
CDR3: CASSLWLAGGSSYNEQFF

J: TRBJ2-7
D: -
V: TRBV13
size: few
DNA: TGTGCCAGCAGCCGGCTAAGGTACGAGCAGTACTTC
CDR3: CASSRLRYEQYF

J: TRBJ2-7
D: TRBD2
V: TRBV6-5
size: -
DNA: TGTGCCAGCAGTTACGGGATAGCGGGAGGGGGGTCCTACGAGCAGTACTTC
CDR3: CASSYGIAGGGSYEQYF

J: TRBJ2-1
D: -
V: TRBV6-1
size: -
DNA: TGTGCCAGCAGTCCCGGGACGAAGCCTTTCAATGAGCAGTTCTTC
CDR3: CASSPGTKPFNEQFF

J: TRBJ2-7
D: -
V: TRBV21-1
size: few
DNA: TGTGCCAGCAGCAAAGAGGCCATCTACGAGCAGTACTTC
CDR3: CASSKEAIYEQYF

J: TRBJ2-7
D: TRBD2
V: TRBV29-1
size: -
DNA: TGCAGCGTTGAAGCTCTAGCGGGATACGAGCAGTACTTC
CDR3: CSVEALAGYEQYF

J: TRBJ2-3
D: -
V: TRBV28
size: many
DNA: TGTGCCAGCAAAGCGGCGGCAGATACGCAGTATTTT
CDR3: CASKAAADTQYF

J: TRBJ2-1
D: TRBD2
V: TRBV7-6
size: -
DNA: TGTGCCAGCAGCTTTCATGGACTAGCGCCCATCAATGAGCAGTTCTTC
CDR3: CASSFHGLAPINEQFF

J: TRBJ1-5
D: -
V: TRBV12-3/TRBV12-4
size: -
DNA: TGTGCCAGCAGTTTAGGAAAGTGGGGGCAGCCCCAGCATTTT
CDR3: CASSLGKWGQPQHF

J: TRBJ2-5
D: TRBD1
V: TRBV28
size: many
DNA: TGTGCCAGCAGTTCCGATTCCGGGACAGTCCAAGAGACCCAGTACTTC
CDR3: CASSSDSGTVQETQYF

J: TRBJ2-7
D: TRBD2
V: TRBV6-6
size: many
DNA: TGTGCCAGCAGTTACAACGACGGGGGGGCGTACGAGCAGTACTTC
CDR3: CASSYNDGGAYEQYF

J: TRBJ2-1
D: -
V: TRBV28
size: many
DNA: TGTGCCAGCAGTACACTTCACGGCAGCAGCTCCTACAATGAGCAGTTCTTC
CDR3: CASSTLHGSSSYNEQFF

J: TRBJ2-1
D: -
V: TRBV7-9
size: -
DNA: TGTGCCACCACCTCAGGGGGGTACAATGAGCAGTTCTTC
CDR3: CATTSGGYNEQFF

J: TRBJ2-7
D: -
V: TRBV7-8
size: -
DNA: TGTGCCAGCAGTCCGCCCGTTTGGGCGTCGTACGAGCAGTACTTC
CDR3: CASSPPVWASYEQYF

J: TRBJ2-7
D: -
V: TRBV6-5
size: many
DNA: TGTGCCAGCAGTGACTCCGGACACTACGAGCAGTACTTC
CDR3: CASSDSGHYEQYF

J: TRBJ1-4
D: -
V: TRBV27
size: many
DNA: TGTGCCAGCAGTCTGAATAGGCGGTATGAAAAACTGTTTTTT
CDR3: CASSLNRRYEKLFF

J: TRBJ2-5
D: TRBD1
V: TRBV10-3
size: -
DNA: TGTGCCATCAGTGATCATGGGACAGTTCAGAAGACCCAGTACTTC
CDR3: CAISDHGTVQKTQYF

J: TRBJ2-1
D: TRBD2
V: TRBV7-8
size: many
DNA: TGTGCCAGCAGCCATACTATTAGCGGGGGGGCCCCAGAGGGGCAGTTCTTC
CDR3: CASSHTISGGAPEGQFF

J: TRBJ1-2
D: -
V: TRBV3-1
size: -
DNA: TGTGCCAGCAGCATCGGGACTTACTATGGCTACACCTTC
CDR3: CASSIGTYYGYTF

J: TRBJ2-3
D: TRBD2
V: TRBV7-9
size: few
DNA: TGTGCCAGCAGTCGACAGCGGGAAGATAGCACAGATACGCAGTATTTT
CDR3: CASSRQREDSTDTQYF

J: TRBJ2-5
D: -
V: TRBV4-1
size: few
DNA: TGCGCCAGCAGCCAGGTCTACCAAGGAGGGGGAAAGACCCAGTACTTC
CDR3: CASSQVYQGGGKTQYF

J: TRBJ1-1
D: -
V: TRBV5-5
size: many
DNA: TGTGCCAGCAGCTTGGTAGGATGGGAATCTTTCTTT
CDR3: CASSLVGWESFF

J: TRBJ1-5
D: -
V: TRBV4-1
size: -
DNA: TGCGCCAGCGGCCAAGACCGGGAGAGCTATCAGCCCCAGCATTTT
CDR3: CASGQDRESYQPQHF

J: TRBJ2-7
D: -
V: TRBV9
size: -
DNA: TGTGCCAGCAGCGCCGGGACCGTGAACTACGAGCAGTACTTC
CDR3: CASSAGTVNYEQYF

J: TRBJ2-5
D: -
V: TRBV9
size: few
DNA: TGTGCCAGCAGTATAGGTGACATTATCCAAGAGACCCAGTACTTC
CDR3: CASSIGDIIQETQYF

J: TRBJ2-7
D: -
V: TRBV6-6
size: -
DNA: TGTGCCAGCAGTTTCACGGCCTACGAGCAGTACTTC
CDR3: CASSFTAYEQYF

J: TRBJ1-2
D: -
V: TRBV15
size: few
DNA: TGTGCCACCAGCAGAGTAGGACTGGCTTTTGAAGGCTACACCTTC
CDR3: CATSRVGLAFEGYTF

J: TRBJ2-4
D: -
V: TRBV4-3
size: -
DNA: TGCGCCAGCAGCCATGGACCTGGCGGGTTAGCCAAAAACATTCAGTACTTC
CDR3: CASSHGPGGLAKNIQYF

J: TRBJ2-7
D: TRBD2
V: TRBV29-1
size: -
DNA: TGCAGCGTAATAGCGGGAGGTGTCGAGCAGTACTTC
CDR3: CSVIAGGVEQYF

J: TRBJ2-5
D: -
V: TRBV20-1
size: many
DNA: TGCAGTGCTATGCGATCCCTCCAAGAGACCCAGTACTTC
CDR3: CSAMRSLQETQYF

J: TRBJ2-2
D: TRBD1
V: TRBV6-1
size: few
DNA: TGTGCCAGCAGGCCGGACAGGGAGACCGGGGAGCTGTTTTTT
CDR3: CASRPDRETGELFF

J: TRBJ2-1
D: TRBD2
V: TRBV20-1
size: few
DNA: TGCAGTGCTAGAGTAGGGCTAGCGGTCTACAATGAGCAGTTCTTC
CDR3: CSARVGLAVYNEQFF

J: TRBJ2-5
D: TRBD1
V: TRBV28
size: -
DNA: TGTGCCAGCAGTCAGGGGGTACAGACCCAGTACTTC
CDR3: CASSQGVQTQYF

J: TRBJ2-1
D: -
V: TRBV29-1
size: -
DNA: TGCAGCGTTGGGGGGGCCCCTACAGGCAATGAGCAGTTCTTC
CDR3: CSVGGAPTGNEQFF

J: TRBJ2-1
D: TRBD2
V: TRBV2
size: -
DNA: TGTGCCAGCAGGATGACTAGCGGTTTAGCGAGCTCCTACAATGAGCAGTTCTTC
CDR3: CASRMTSGLASSYNEQFF

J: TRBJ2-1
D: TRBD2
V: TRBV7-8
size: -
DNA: TGTGCCAGCAGCCTATCAGGTGGCGGGGGGGCCAATGAGCAGTTCTTC
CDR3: CASSLSGGGGANEQFF

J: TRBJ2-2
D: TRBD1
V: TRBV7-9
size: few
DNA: TGTGCCAGCCCTCCCGACAGGGAGATGGCCGGGGAGCTGTTTTTT
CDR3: CASPPDREMAGELFF

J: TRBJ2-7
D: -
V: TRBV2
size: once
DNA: TGTGCCAGCAGTGCGCTCGGGGGACGAGACGAGCAGTACTTC
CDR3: CASSALGGRDEQYF

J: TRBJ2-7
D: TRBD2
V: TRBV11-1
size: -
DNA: TGTGCCAGCAGCTTCTACGGACTAGCGGGACGCAACAACGGCCACGAGCAGTACTTC
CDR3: CASSFYGLAGRNNGHEQYF

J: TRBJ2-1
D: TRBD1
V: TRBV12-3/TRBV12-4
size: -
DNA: TGTGCCAGCAGACTTACCGGGACAGGGGGGCGCAATGAGCAGTTCTTC
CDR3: CASRLTGTGGRNEQFF

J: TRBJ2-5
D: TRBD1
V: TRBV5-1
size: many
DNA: TGCGCCAGCAGCCAGGGGACAGCCTACCAAGAGACCCAGTACTTC
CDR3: CASSQGTAYQETQYF

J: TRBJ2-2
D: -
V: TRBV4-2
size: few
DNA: TGTGCCAGCAGCCAAGAACAGGGAGGCACCGGGGAGCTGTTTTTT
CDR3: CASSQEQGGTGELFF

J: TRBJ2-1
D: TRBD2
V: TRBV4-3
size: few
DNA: TGCGCCAGCAGCCAAGATTGGGAAGCGGGAGGGTCTGAGCAGTTCTTC
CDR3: CASSQDWEAGGSEQFF

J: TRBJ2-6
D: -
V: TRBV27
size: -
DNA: TGTGCCAGCAGCGTACTACTCAGCTCTGGGGCCAACGTCCTGACTTTC
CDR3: CASSVLLSSGANVLTF

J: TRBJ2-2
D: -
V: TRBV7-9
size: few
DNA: TGTGCCAGCAGCTTATTACAGGTTGTGAACACCGGGGAGCTGTTTTTT
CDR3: CASSLLQVVNTGELFF

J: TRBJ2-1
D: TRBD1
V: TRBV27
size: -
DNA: TGTGCCAGCAGACCGACAGGGCTGTACAATGAGCAGTTCTTC
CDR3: CASRPTGLYNEQFF

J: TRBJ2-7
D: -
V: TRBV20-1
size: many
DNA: TGCAGTGCATTCGATCCGTTTGGCGGAAGCTACGAGCAGTACTTC
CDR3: CSAFDPFGGSYEQYF

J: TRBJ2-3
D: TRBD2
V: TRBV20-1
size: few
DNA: TGCAGTGCTCCGCTACTAGCGGCAGATACGCAGTATTTT
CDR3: CSAPLLAADTQYF

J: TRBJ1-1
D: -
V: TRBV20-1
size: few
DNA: TGCAGTGCTAGAGAGGGGGCCCTCCGGACTGAAGCTTTCTTT
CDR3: CSAREGALRTEAFF

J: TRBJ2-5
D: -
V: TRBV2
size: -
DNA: TGTGCCAGCAACGGAGGAGGGGGGGCCCAAGAGACCCAGTACTTC
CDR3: CASNGGGGAQETQYF

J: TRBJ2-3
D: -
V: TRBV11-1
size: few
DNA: TGTGCCAGCAGCTCGAGTTGGGGCATTCCATCGGTAGGCACAGATACGCAGTATTTT
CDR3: CASSSSWGIPSVGTDTQYF